The next 28 T cell receptor beta chains were all read from a single sample in a study of blood T cell repertoires in COVID-19 (dated by TCRdb to about 2020). Library generation was performed with the immunoSEQ multiplex PCR assay. The clones in this table, taken by TCRdb from immuneACCESS, are in-frame only. Not every clone is retained; where verified, under half of the shortfall comes from an unresolved V gene, and the cause of the rest is unknown. For this sample there are about 63,000 clones; 88% appear just once. In total, the top ten clones hold more than 4% of the sample. The sequencing sample was made of peripheral blood. These receptors originate from a human donor in a cohort sampled during active COVID-19.

The rearrangement links TRBV5-1 to TRBJ2-7; tentative D call: TRBD2 (5 bases). Germline V lookup: CDR1 SGHRS, CDR2 YFSETQ. V gave up 3 bases and J gave up 5 bases, with 9 bases separating them. The CDR3 has 12 residues. CDR3 DNA sequence: TGCGCCAGCAGCTCGGACTGGGACGAGCAGTACTTC. Its protein is CASSSDWDEQYF. Together with reference TRBV5-1 and TRBJ2-7, the CDR3 gives the full variable domain: KAGVTQTPRYLIKTRGQQVTLSCSPISGHRSVSWYQQTPGQGLQFLFEYFSETQRNKGNFPGRFSGRQFSNSRSEMNVSTLELGDSALYLCASSSDWDEQYFGPGTRLTVT.

The chain uses TRBV2 and TRBJ2-5, with 8 positions matching TRBD1. With 7 bases clipped from V and 5 bases from J, the junction kept 12 bases outside the gene matches. Germline loops: CDR1 SNHLY, CDR2 FYNNEI. The CDR3 loop spans 15 amino acids. The CDR3 bases are TGTGCCAGCATACCCAGGACAGGGTCAGTTGAGACCCAGTACTTC. Its protein is CASIPRTGSVETQYF.

This rearrangement joins TRBV6-5 to TRBJ2-7, with TRBD1 matching 7 bases. This CDR3 spans 14 amino acids. V was clipped by 4 bases and J by 0 bases; unmatched bases: 3. Germline lookup yields CDR1 MNHEY and CDR2 SVGAGI. The DNA of the CDR3 is TGTGCCAGCAGTTTGGGACAGCCCTCCTACGAGCAGTACTTC. This sequence encodes CASSLGQPSYEQYF.

This clone was recorded only once. The genes are TRBV24-1 and TRBJ2-3; TRBD2 agrees at 9 bases. The V gene end was trimmed by 4 bases and the J gene end by 5 bases; junction bases not matched to a gene: 6. CDR3 length: 15 amino acids. Looked up from germline, CDR1 is KGHDR and CDR2 is SFDVKD. For the CDR3, the DNA is TGTGCCACCAGTGACCCGACTAGCGGTAGAGATACGCAGTATTTT. Residues: CATSDPTSGRDTQYF.

The V gene is TRBV10-3, the J gene TRBJ2-3; the D gene is possibly TRBD1 (6 bases). The germline V gene has CDR1 ENHRY and CDR2 SYGVKD. The CDR3 length is 16 residues. Trimming stripped 8 bases from V and 5 bases from J, with 23 bases between. The CDR3 region has the DNA TGTGCCATCGCGGGTCTGTTAGGGGGTAGTAGAGATACGCAGTATTTT. Protein product: CAIAGLLGGSRDTQYF.

The chain employs TRBV6-2 or TRBV6-3 and TRBJ2-5; D is unclear. The CDR3 spans 14 residues. Germline V gene sequence: CDR1 MNHEY, CDR2 SVGEGT. V was cut by 0 bases and J by 0 bases, with 5 bases left in between. CDR3 loop: CASSYSSYQETQYF. The CDR3 DNA sequence: TGTGCCAGCAGTTACTCTTCGTACCAAGAGACCCAGTACTTC.

V gene TRBV12-5 combines with J gene TRBJ2-5, with TRBD2 matching over 7 bases. V was pared by 3 bases and J by 3 bases, with 4 bases of the junction left unmatched. Germline assignment: CDR1 LGHNT and CDR2 FRNRAP. The CDR3 length is 14 residues. CDR3 DNA sequence: TGTGCTAGTGGTTTCGGGGGAGGGGAAGAGACCCAGTACTTC. This gives the protein CASGFGGGEETQYF. The full variable domain, in which reference TRBV12-5 and TRBJ2-5 provide the parts outside the CDR3, is DARVTQTPRHKVTEMGQEVTMRCQPILGHNTVFWYRQTMMQGLELLAYFRNRAPLDDSGMPKDRFSAEMPDATLATLKIQPSEPRDSAVYFCASGFGGGEETQYFGPGTRLLVL.

The rearrangement links TRBV19 to TRBJ2-7, with a tentative D call TRBD1 (6 bases). The CDR3 extends over 17 amino acids. V was pared by 5 bases and J by 0 bases, with 20 bases between. Per the germline V gene, CDR1 is LNHDA and CDR2 is SQIVND (reference sequence). For the CDR3, the DNA is TGTGCCAGTAGTTCGAACCGACAGGTCCTCGGCTCCTACGAGCAGTACTTC. Its translation: CASSSNRQVLGSYEQYF.

The chain links TRBV28 to TRBJ1-1; D possibly corresponds to TRBD1 (6 bases). V was cut by 5 bases and J by 5 bases, with 21 bases left in between. Per germline, CDR1 MDHEN and CDR2 SYDVKM. This CDR3 region has 16 residues. DNA of the CDR3: TGTGCCAGCAGTCTGGGGGGGGCGAGAGTGTGGACTGAAGCTTTCTTT. It codes for CASSLGGARVWTEAFF.

V gene TRBV6-4 combines with J gene TRBJ1-1, with D hard to call. The CDR3 spans 13 residues. V gave up 6 bases and J gave up 3 bases, with 11 bases separating them. Germline lookup yields CDR1 MRHNA and CDR2 SNTAGT. DNA of the CDR3: TGTGCCAGCAGCCTGAGGGTGGACACTGAAGCTTTCTTT. Its protein product is CASSLRVDTEAFF.

This chain joins TRBV11-2 and TRBJ1-2, with D uncertain. CDR1 and CDR2 from the germline V gene are SGHAT and FQNNGV. V was trimmed by 0 bases and J by 6 bases, leaving 17 bases between them. The length of the CDR3 is 16 residues. CDR3 coding DNA: TGTGCCAGCAGCTTAGATTTGACTCAATCGGCTCATGGCTACACCTTC. It encodes CASSLDLTQSAHGYTF.

The V and J genes are TRBV9 and TRBJ2-2, with TRBD2 identical over 10 bases. With V trimmed by 0 bases and J by 5 bases, 7 bases remained unmatched. The CDR3 length is 17 residues. The germline V gene has CDR1 SGDLS and CDR2 YYNGEE. The CDR3 sequence: CASSVDILAGATGELFF. In DNA, the CDR3 is TGTGCCAGCAGCGTAGATATTCTAGCGGGAGCTACCGGGGAGCTGTTTTTT.

In this sample, this clone turned up a few times. The chain is built from TRBV19 and TRBJ1-6, with D unclear. V was clipped by 3 bases and J by 7 bases, with 10 bases between them. CDR3 length equals 14 residues. Germline loops: CDR1 LNHDA, CDR2 SQIVND (reference sequence). CDR3 DNA: TGTGCCAGTAGTATCGCAGAACCCAATTCACCCCTCCACTTT. The encoded protein is CASSIAEPNSPLHF.

Points on this clone: Other DNA sequences from this sample encode an identical CDR3 as well. The genes are TRBV5-1 and TRBJ2-5; 10 bases line up with TRBD2. J gave up 0 bases and V 1 base, and 0 bases lay outside the gene matches. The CDR3 length is 15 residues. Per germline, CDR1 SGHRS and CDR2 YFSETQ. The CDR3 here is CASSLTSGNQETQYF. CDR3 in DNA: TGCGCCAGCAGCTTGACTAGCGGGAACCAAGAGACCCAGTACTTC.

This chain joins TRBV10-2 and TRBJ2-3; tentative D call: TRBD2 (6 bases). Germline V gives CDR1 WSHSY, CDR2 SAAADI. Trimming took 5 bases from V and 6 from J, leaving 9 bases between them. The CDR3 totals 12 residues. CDR3 in DNA: TGCGCCAGCAGTTTAACTAGCGATACGCAGTATTTT. Translation: CASSLTSDTQYF.

The CDR3 here is CASSLALAVLAKNIQYF. CDR3 bases: TGTGCCAGCAGCTTGGCACTAGCGGTACTAGCCAAAAACATTCAGTACTTC. The rearrangement links TRBV5-8 to TRBJ2-4, with TRBD2 matching 8 bases. CDR3 length: 17 residues. The J segment lost 0 bases and the V segment lost 0 bases, leaving 5 bases of the junction unmatched. Germline V gene lookup returns CDR1 SGHTS and CDR2 YDEGEE.

The CDR3 coding sequence is TGCGCCAGCAAGGGATGGACTAGCACAGATACGCAGTATTTT. This gives the protein CASKGWTSTDTQYF. This sequence joins TRBV5-1 and TRBJ2-3; perhaps TRBD2 as D (5 bases). The V end lost 6 bases, the J end lost 0 bases, and 11 bases lay between the germline ends. Germline V gene lookup returns CDR1 SGHRS and CDR2 YFSETQ. CDR3 length equals 14 residues.

This chain connects TRBV5-1 to TRBJ2-5; D remains ambiguous. The V and J ends lost 0 bases and 4 bases respectively, with 7 bases between them. Per germline, CDR1 SGHRS and CDR2 YFSETQ. The CDR3 is 13 residues long. The CDR3 loop is CASSLGGGETQYF. In DNA, the CDR3 is TGCGCCAGCAGCTTGGGAGGCGGAGAGACCCAGTACTTC.

In DNA form, the CDR3 reads TGTGCCAGCAGTAATGGACTAGCGGGAGTAAGCGAGCAGTACTTC. It is translated as CASSNGLAGVSEQYF. The J gene is TRBJ2-7, the V gene TRBV3-1 (or the pseudogene TRBV3-2), with 13 bases that match TRBD2. J was trimmed by 6 bases and V by 6 bases; bases with no gene match: 8. Germline assignment: CDR1 LGHDT and CDR2 YNNKEL (reference sequence). The CDR3 has 15 amino acids.

The chain couples TRBV3-1 (or the pseudogene TRBV3-2) to TRBJ1-4, with 8 positions matching TRBD1. The CDR3 spans 17 residues. Germline V CDR1 and CDR2: LGHDT, YNNKEL (reference sequence). Trimming cost V 0 bases and J 5 bases; bases outside gene matches: 8. The CDR3 loop reads CASSQERQGARNEKLFF. CDR3 DNA: TGTGCCAGCAGCCAAGAGCGCCAGGGGGCCCGGAATGAAAAACTGTTTTTT.

This rearrangement joins TRBV10-2 to TRBJ1-1, with 9 bases fitting TRBD1. This CDR3 region has 15 residues. Germline trimming cut 5 bases from V and 0 bases from J; bases unmatched to any gene: 4. Looked up from germline, CDR1 is WSHSY and CDR2 is SAAADI. The CDR3 loop is CASSPGTGMNTEAFF. The CDR3 nucleotides are TGCGCCAGCAGTCCCGGGACAGGGATGAACACTGAAGCTTTCTTT.

This chain uses TRBV24-1 with TRBJ2-1, with D perhaps matching TRBD1 (5 bases). This CDR3 is built from 15 residues. The V end was cut by 5 bases, the J end by 2 bases, with 12 bases between. CDR1 is KGHDR and CDR2 is SFDVKD in the germline V gene. The CDR3 bases are TGTGCCACCAGTGTTAGAGACAGAACCTACAATGAGCAGTTCTTC. It is translated as CATSVRDRTYNEQFF.

The V call is TRBV7-2, the J call TRBJ2-6; D remains ambiguous. This CDR3 is built from 14 residues. The germline CDR1 and CDR2 sequences are SGHTA and FQGNSA. V gave up 4 bases and J gave up 1 base, with 5 bases separating them. The CDR3 DNA reads TGTGCCAGCAGCTCAGATTCTGGGGCCAACGTCCTGACTTTC. Its protein product is CASSSDSGANVLTF.

This clone was seen a handful of times. The genes are TRBV6-6 and TRBJ2-2; TRBD1 is a possible D gene (7 bases). In germline, CDR1 is MNHNY, CDR2 SVGAGI (reference sequence). CDR3 length equals 15 residues. V gave up 2 bases and J gave up 4 bases, with 11 bases separating them. CDR3 nucleotide sequence: TGTGCCAGCAGTTACGGGCAGGGGGGCACCGGGGAGCTGTTTTTT. Translating it yields CASSYGQGGTGELFF.

The V call is TRBV7-6, the J call TRBJ2-1, with 7 bases fitting TRBD1. Trimming removed 2 bases from V and 6 bases from J; junction bases left unmatched: 7. This CDR3 contains 15 residues. Germline CDR1 reads SGHVS; CDR2 reads FNYEAQ. CDR3 protein: CASSLRQGIVNEQFF. The CDR3 nucleotides read TGTGCCAGCAGCTTAAGACAGGGTATTGTCAATGAGCAGTTCTTC.

The chain employs TRBV11-3 and TRBJ2-2; 8 nucleotides match TRBD1. Trimming took 5 bases from V and 1 from J; bases not matched to a gene: 3. The CDR3 has 15 residues. Germline CDR1 and CDR2: SGHNT and YENEEA. CDR3 in amino acids: CASSKGQGNTGELFF. In DNA, the CDR3 is TGTGCCAGCAGCAAAGGACAGGGGAACACCGGGGAGCTGTTTTTT.

This chain joins TRBV28 and TRBJ1-6; the match to TRBD1 covers 7 bases. Germline-derived CDR1 and CDR2 are MDHEN and SYDVKM. With 6 bases clipped from V and 14 bases from J, the junction kept 7 bases outside the gene matches. The CDR3 runs to 12 residues. CDR3 protein: CASRRDRGSLHF. Here the CDR3 DNA reads TGTGCCAGCAGAAGGGACAGAGGATCCCTCCACTTT.

The rearrangement links TRBV19 to TRBJ2-1; 7 nucleotides match TRBD1. Germline CDR1 and CDR2: LNHDA and SQIVND (reference sequence). V was clipped by 6 bases and J by 0 bases; unmatched bases: 5. The CDR3 contains 15 residues. The CDR3 nucleotides are TGTGCCAGTAGGACAGGGCCGAGCTCCTACAATGAGCAGTTCTTC. It specifies CASRTGPSSYNEQFF.